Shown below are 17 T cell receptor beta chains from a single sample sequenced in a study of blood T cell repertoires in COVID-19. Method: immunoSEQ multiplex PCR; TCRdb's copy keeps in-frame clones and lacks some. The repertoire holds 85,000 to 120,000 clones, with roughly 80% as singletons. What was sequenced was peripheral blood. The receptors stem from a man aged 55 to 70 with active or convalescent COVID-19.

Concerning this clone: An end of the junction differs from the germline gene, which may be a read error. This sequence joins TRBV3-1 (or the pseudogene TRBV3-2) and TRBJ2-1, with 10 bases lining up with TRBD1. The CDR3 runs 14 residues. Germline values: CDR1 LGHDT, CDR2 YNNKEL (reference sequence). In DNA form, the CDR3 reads TGTGCCAGCAGCCGAGCCGCCGGGACAGGGGTCACGGTCTTC. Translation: CASSRAAGTGVTVF.

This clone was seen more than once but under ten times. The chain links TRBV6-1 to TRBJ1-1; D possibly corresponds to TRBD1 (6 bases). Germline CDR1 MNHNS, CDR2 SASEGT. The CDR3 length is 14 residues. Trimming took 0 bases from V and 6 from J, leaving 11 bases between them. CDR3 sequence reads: CASSEAQGSAEAFF. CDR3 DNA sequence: TGTGCCAGCAGTGAAGCACAGGGAAGTGCTGAAGCTTTCTTT.

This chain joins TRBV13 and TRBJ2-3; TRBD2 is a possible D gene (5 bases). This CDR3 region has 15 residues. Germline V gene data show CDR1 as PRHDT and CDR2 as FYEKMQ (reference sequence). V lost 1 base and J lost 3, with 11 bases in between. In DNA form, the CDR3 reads TGTGCCAGCAGCTTAGTGGCCAGCGGTACAGATACGCAGTATTTT. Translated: CASSLVASGTDTQYF.

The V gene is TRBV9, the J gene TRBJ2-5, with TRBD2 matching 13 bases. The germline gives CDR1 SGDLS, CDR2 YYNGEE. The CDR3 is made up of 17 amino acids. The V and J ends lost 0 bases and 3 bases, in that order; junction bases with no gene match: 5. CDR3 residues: CASSVGLAGGIKETQYF. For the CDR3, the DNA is TGTGCCAGCAGCGTAGGACTAGCGGGAGGTATTAAAGAGACCCAGTACTTC.

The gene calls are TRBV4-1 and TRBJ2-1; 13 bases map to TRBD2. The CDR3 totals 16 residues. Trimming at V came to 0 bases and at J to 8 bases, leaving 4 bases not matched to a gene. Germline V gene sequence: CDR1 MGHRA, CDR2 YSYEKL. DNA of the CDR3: TGCGCCAGCAGCCAAGATCGGACTAGCGGGAGCTATGAGCAGTTCTTC. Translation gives CASSQDRTSGSYEQFF.

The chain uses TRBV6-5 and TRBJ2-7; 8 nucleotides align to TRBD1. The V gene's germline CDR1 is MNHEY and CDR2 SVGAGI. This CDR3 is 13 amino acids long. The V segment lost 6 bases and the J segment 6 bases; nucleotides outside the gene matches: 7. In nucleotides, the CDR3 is TGTGCCAGCAGCCGGGGACAGGCGGGCGAGCAGTACTTC. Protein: CASSRGQAGEQYF.

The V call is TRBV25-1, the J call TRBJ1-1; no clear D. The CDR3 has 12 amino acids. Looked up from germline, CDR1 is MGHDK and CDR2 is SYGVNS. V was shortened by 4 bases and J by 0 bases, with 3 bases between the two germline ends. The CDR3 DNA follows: TGTGCCAGCAGTGTAGTGAACACTGAAGCTTTCTTT. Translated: CASSVVNTEAFF.

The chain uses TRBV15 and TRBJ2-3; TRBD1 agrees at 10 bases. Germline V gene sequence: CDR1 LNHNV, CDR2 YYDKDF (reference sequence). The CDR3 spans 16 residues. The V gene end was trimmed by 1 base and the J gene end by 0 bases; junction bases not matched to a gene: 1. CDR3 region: CATSRGQGASTDTQYF. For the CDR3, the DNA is TGTGCCACCAGCAGAGGACAGGGGGCTAGCACAGATACGCAGTATTTT. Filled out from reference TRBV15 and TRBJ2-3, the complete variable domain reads DAMVIQNPRYQVTQFGKPVTLSCSQTLNHNVMYWYQQKSSQAPKLLFHYYDKDFNNEADTPDNFQSRRPNTSFCFLDIRSPGLGDTAMYLCATSRGQGASTDTQYFGPGTRLTVL.

CDR3 in amino acids: CASSLEEGYYGYTF. CDR3 coding DNA: TGCGCCAGCAGCTTGGAGGAGGGGTACTATGGCTACACCTTC. The V gene is TRBV5-1, the J gene TRBJ1-2; tentative D call: TRBD1 (5 bases). The CDR3 has 14 residues. With 0 bases removed from V and 3 bases from J, the gap between germline ends came to 9 bases. Germline loops: CDR1 SGHRS, CDR2 YFSETQ. Full variable domain (remainder filled in from reference TRBV5-1 and TRBJ1-2): KAGVTQTPRYLIKTRGQQVTLSCSPISGHRSVSWYQQTPGQGLQFLFEYFSETQRNKGNFPGRFSGRQFSNSRSEMNVSTLELGDSALYLCASSLEEGYYGYTFGSGTRLTVV.

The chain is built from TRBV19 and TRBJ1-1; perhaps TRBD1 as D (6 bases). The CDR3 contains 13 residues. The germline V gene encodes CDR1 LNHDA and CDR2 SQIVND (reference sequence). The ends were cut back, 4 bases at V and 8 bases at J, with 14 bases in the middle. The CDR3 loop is CASSTGGADEAFF. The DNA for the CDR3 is TGTGCCAGTAGTACCGGGGGGGCGGACGAAGCTTTCTTT.

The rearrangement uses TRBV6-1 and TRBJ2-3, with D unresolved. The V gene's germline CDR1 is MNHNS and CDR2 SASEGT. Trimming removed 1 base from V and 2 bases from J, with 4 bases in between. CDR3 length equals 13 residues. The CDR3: CASSEDLTDTQYF. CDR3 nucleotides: TGTGCCAGCAGTGAAGATCTCACAGATACGCAGTATTTT.

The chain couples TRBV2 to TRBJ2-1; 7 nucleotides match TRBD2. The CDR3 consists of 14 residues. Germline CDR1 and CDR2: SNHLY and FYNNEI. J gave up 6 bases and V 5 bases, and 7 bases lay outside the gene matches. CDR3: CASSTGLEFNEQFF. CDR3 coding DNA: TGTGCCAGCAGTACCGGACTAGAATTCAATGAGCAGTTCTTC.

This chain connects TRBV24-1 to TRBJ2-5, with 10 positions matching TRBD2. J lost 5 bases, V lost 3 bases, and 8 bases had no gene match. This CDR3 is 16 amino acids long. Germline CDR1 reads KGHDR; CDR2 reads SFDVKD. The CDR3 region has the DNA TGTGCCACCAGTGATAGCCTAGCGGGAGTCGGGGAGACCCAGTACTTC. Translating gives CATSDSLAGVGETQYF.

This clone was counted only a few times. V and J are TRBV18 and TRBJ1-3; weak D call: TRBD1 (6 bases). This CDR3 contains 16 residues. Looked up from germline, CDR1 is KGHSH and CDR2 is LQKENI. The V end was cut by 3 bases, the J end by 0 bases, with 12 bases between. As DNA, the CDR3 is TGTGCCAGCTCACCCGTGACAGGAACCTCTGGAAACACCATATATTTT. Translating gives CASSPVTGTSGNTIYF. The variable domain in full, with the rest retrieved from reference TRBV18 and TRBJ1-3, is NAGVMQNPRHLVRRRGQEARLRCSPMKGHSHVYWYRQLPEEGLKFMVYLQKENIIDESGMPKERFSAEFPKEGPSILRIQQVVRGDSAAYFCASSPVTGTSGNTIYFGEGSWLTVV.

CDR3 sequence (DNA): TGTGCCAGCAGCAGCGAGCCCAGGGAGGGACTAGCGGGAGGGCCCTCCGAGCAGTACGTC. This encodes CASSSEPREGLAGGPSEQYV. This chain links TRBV21-1 with TRBJ2-7; TRBD2, the table's D call, was not compared with the DNA. TRBV21-1 is noted as a pseudogene. This CDR3 spans 20 amino acids.

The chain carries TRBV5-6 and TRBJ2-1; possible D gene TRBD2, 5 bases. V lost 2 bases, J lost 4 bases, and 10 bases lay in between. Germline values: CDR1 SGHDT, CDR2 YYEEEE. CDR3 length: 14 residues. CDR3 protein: CASSLPGSYNEQFF. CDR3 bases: TGTGCCAGCAGCTTACCGGGATCATACAATGAGCAGTTCTTC.

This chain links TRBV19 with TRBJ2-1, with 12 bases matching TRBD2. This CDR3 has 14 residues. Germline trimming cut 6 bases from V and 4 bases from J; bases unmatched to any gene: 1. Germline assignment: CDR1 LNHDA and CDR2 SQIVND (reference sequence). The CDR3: CASRTSGRYNEQFF. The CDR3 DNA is TGTGCCAGTAGGACTAGCGGGAGATACAATGAGCAGTTCTTC.